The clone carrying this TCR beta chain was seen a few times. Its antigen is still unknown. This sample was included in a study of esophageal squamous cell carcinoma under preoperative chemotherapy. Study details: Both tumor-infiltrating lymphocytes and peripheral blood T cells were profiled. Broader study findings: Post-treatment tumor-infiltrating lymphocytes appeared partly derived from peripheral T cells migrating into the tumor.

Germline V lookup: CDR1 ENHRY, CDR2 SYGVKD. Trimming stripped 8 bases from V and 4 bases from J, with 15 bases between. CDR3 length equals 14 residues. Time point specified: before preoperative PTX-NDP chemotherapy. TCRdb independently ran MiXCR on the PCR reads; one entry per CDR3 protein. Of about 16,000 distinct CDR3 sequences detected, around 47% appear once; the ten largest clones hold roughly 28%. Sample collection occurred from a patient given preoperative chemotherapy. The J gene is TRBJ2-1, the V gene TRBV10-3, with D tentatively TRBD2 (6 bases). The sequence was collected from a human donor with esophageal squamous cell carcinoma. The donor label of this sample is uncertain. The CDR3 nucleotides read TGTGCCATCGGGGCTGAGGGGACTTACAATGAGCAGTTCTTC. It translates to CAIGAEGTYNEQFF.